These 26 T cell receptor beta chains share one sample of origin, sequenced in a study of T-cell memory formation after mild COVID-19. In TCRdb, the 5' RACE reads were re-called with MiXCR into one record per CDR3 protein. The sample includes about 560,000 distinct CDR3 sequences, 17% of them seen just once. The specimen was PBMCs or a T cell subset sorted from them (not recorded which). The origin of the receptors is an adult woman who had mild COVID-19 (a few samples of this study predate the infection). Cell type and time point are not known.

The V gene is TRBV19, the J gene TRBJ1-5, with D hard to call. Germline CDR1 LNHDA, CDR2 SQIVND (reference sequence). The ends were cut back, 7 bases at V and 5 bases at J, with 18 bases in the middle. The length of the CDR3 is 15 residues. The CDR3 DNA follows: TGTGCCAGTACTGATAGTAGTGGGCGGTATCAGCCCCAGCATTTT. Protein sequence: CASTDSSGRYQPQHF.

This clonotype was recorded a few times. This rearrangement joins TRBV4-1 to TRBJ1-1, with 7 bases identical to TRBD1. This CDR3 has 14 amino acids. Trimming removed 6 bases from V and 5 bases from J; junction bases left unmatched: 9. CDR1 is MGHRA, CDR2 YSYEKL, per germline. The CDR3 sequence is CASRRPGGGTEAFF. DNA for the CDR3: TGCGCCAGCAGGCGACCAGGGGGAGGAACTGAAGCTTTCTTT.

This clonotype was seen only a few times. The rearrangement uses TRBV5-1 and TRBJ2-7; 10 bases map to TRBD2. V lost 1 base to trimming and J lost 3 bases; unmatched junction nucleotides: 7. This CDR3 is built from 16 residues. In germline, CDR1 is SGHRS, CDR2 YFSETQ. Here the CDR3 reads CASSLIFPSGGYEQYF. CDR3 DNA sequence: TGCGCCAGCAGCTTGATCTTTCCTAGCGGGGGCTACGAGCAGTACTTC.

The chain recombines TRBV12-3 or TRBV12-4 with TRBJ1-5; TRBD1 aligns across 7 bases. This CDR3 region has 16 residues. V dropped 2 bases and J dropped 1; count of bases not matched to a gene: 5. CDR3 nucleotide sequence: TGTGCCAGCAGTTTATTCTCAGGGGGGAGCAATCAGCCCCAGCATTTT. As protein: CASSLFSGGSNQPQHF.

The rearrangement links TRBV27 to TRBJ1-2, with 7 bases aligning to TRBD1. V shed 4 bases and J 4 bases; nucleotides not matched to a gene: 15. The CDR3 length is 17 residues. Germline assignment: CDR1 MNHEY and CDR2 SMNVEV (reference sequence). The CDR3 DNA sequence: TGTGCCAGCAGTTCACCGACCCGGGACAGTAGAACCTATGGCTACACCTTC. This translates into CASSSPTRDSRTYGYTF.

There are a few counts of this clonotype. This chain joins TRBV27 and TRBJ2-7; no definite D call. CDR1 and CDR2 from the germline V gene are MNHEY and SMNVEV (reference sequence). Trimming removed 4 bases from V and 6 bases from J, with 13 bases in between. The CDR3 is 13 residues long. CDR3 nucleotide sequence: TGTGCCAGCAGTTCCCTAAGGTGGGGCGAGCAGTACTTC. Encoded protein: CASSSLRWGEQYF.

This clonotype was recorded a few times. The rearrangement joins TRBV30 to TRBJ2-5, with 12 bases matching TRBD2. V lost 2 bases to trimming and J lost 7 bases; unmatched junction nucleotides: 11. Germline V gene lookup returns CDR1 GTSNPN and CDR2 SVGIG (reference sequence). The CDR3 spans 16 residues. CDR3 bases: TGTGCCTGGAGTCCGCGGACTAGCGGGACTTTGGGGACCCAGTACTTC. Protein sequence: CAWSPRTSGTLGTQYF.

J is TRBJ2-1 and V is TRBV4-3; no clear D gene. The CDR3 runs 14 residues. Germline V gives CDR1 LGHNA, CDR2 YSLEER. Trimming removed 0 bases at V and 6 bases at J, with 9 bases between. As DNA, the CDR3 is TGCGCCAGCAGCCAAGATTACCCCCGCAATGAGCAGTTCTTC. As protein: CASSQDYPRNEQFF.

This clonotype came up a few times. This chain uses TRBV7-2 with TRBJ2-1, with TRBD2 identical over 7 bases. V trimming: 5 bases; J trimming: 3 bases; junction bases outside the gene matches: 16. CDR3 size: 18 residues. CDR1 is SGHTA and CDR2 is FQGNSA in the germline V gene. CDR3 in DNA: TGTGCCAGCAGCCCGGACGCCCTAGCGGCTTCTTTCTACAATGAGCAGTTCTTC. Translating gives CASSPDALAASFYNEQFF.

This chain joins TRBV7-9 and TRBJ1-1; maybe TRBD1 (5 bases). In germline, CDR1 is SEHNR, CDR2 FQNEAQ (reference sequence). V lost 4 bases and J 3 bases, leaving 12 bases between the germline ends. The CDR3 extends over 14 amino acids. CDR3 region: CASSSWQGDTEAFF. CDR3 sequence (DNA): TGTGCCAGCAGCTCCTGGCAAGGGGACACTGAAGCTTTCTTT.

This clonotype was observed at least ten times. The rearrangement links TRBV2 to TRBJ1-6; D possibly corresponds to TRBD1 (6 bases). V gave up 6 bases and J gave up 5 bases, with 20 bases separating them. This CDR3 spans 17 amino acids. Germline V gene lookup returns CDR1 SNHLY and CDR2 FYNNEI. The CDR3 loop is CASSRGRAVGDNSPLHF. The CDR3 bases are TGTGCCAGCAGCAGGGGACGTGCGGTGGGAGATAATTCACCCCTCCACTTT.

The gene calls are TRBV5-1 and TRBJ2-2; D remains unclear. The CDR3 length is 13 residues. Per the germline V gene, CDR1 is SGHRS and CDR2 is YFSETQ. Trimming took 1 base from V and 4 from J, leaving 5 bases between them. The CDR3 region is CASSLSRTGELFF. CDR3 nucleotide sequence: TGCGCCAGCAGCTTGAGTCGCACCGGGGAGCTGTTTTTT.

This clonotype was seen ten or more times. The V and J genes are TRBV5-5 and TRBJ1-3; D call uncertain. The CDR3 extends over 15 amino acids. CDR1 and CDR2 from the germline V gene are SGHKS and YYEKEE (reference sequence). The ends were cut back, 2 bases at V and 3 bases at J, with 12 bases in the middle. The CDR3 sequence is CASSFRMGGGNTIYF. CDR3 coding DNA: TGTGCCAGCAGCTTCAGAATGGGAGGTGGAAACACCATATATTTT.

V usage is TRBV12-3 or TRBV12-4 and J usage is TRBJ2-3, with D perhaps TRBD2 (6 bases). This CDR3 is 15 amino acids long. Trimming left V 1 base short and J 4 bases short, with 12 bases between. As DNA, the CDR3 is TGTGCCAGCAGTTTAGGGGAGGAGGGCGCAGATACGCAGTATTTT. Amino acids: CASSLGEEGADTQYF.

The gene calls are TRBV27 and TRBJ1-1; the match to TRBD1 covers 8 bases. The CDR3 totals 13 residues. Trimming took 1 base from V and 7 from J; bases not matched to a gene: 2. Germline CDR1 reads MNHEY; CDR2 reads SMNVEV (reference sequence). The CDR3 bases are TGTGCCAGCAGTTTATACAGGGGGGTTGAAGCTTTCTTT. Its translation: CASSLYRGVEAFF.

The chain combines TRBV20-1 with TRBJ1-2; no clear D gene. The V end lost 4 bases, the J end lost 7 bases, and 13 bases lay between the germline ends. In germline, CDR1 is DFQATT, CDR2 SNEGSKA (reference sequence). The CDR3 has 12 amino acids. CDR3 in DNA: TGCAGTGCTACGCCCCGGAACCCTGGCTACACCTTC. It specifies CSATPRNPGYTF.

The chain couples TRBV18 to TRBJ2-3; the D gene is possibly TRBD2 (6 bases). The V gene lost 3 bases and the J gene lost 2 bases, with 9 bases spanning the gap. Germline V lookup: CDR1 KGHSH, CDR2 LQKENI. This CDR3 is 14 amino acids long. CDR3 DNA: TGTGCCAGCTCACCGGACTACGCCACAGATACGCAGTATTTT. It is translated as CASSPDYATDTQYF. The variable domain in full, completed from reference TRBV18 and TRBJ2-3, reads NAGVMQNPRHLVRRRGQEARLRCSPMKGHSHVYWYRQLPEEGLKFMVYLQKENIIDESGMPKERFSAEFPKEGPSILRIQQVVRGDSAAYFCASSPDYATDTQYFGPGTRLTVL.

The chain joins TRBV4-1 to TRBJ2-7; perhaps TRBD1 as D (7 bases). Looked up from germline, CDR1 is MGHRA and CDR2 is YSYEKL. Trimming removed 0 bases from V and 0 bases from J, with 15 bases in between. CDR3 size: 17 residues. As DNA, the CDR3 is TGCGCCAGCAGCCAAGAGAGGGGGGACAGCTTCTCCTACGAGCAGTACTTC. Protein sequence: CASSQERGDSFSYEQYF.

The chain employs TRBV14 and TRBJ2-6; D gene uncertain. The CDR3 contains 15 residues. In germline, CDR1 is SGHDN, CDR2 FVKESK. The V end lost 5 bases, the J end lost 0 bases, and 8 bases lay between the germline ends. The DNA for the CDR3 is TGTGCCAGCAGCAGAACGAACTCTGGGGCCAACGTCCTGACTTTC. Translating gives CASSRTNSGANVLTF.

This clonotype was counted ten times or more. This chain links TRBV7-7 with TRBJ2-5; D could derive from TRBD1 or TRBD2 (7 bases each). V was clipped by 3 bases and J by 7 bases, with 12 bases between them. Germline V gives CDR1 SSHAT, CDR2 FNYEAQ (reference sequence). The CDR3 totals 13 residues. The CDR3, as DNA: TGTGCCAGCAGCTTTGACAGGGAGGGGACCCAGTACTTC. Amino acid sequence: CASSFDREGTQYF.

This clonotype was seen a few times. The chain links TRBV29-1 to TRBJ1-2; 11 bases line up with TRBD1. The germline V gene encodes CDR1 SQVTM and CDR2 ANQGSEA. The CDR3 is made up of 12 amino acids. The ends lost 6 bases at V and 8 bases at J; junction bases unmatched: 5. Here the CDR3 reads CSVEDRGRGYTF. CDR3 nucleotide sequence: TGCAGCGTCGAGGACAGGGGGCGAGGCTACACCTTC.

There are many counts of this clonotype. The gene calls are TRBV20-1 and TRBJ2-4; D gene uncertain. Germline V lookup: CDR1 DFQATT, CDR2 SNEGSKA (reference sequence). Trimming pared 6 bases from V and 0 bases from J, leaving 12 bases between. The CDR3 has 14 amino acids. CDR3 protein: CSANPGLAKNIQYF. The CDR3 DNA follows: TGCAGTGCCAACCCTGGGCTAGCCAAAAACATTCAGTACTTC.

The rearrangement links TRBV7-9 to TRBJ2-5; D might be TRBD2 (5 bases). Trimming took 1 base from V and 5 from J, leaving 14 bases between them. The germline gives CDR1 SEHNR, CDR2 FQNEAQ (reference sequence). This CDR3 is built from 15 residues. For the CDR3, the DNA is TGTGCCAGCAGCTTAGTCAGCCACGGGGTGGAGACCCAGTACTTC. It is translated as CASSLVSHGVETQYF.

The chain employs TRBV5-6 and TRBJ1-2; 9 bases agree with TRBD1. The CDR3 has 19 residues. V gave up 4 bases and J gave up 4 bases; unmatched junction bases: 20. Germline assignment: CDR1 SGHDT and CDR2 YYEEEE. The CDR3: CASSPGPGQGIGGGYGYTF. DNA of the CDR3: TGTGCCAGCAGCCCAGGACCGGGACAGGGTATAGGAGGAGGCTATGGCTACACCTTC.

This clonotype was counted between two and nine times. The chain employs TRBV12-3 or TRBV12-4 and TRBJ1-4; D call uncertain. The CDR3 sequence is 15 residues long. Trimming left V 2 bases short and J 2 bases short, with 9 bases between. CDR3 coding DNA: TGTGCCAGCAGTTTACGGGTGGGCACTAATGAAAAACTGTTTTTT. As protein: CASSLRVGTNEKLFF.

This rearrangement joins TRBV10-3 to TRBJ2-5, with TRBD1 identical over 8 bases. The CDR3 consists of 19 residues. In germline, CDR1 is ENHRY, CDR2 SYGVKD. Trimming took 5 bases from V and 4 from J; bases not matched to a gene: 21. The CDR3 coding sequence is TGTGCCATCAGTCCAGTCCCAATCGGACAGGGAAGGAGGGGAGAGACCCAGTACTTC. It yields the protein CAISPVPIGQGRRGETQYF.